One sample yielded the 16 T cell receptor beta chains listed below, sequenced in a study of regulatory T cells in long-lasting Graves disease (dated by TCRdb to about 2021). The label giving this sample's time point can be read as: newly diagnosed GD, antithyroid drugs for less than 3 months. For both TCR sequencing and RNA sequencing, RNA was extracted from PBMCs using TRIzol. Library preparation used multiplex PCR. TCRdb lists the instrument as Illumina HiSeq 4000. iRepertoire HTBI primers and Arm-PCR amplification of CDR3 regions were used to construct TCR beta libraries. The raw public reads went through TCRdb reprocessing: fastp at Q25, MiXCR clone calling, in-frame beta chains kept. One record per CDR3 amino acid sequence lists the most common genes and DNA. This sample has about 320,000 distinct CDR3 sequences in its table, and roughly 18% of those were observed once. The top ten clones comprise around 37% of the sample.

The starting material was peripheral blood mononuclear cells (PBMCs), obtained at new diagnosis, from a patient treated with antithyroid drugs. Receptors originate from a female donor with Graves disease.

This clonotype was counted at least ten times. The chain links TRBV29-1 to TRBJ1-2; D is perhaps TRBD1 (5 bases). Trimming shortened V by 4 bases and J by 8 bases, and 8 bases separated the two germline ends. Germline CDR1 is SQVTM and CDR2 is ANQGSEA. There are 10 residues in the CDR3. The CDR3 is CSVGAGGYTF. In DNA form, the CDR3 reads TGCAGCGTTGGTGCAGGGGGCTACACCTTC.

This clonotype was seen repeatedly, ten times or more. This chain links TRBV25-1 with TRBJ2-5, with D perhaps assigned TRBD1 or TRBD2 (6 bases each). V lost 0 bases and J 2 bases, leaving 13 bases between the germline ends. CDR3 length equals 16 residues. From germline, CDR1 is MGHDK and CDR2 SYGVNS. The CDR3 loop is CASSEYPGARQETQYF. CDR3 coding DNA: TGTGCCAGCAGTGAATATCCGGGGGCAAGACAAGAGACCCAGTACTTC.

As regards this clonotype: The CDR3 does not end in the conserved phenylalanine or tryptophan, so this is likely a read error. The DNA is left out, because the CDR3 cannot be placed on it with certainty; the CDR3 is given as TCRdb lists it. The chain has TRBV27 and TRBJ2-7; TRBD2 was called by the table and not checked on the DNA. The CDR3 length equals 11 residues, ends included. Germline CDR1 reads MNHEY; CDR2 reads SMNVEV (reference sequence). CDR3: CASSLLGRFNR.

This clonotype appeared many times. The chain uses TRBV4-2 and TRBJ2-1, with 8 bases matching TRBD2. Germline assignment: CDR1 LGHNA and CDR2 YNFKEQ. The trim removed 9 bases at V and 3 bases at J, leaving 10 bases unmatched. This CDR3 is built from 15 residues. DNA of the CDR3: TGTGCCAGTACCCAAGCGGGAGAAGACTACAATGAGCAGTTCTTC. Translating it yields CASTQAGEDYNEQFF.

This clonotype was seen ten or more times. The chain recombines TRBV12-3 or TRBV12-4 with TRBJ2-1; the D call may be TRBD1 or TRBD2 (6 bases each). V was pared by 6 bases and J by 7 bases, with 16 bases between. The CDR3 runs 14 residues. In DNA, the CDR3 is TGTGCCAGCAGCCAAGGGGGACTCGGTAATGAGCAGTTCTTC. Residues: CASSQGGLGNEQFF.

This chain's CDR3 is CASSQDGPNGYGYTF. The CDR3 region has the DNA TGCGCCAGCAGCCAAGACGGACCAAATGGCTATGGCTACACCTTC. V gene TRBV4-1 combines with J gene TRBJ1-2; D not resolved. V was pared by 0 bases and J by 4 bases, with 12 bases between. There are 15 residues in the CDR3. Germline assignment: CDR1 MGHRA and CDR2 YSYEKL.

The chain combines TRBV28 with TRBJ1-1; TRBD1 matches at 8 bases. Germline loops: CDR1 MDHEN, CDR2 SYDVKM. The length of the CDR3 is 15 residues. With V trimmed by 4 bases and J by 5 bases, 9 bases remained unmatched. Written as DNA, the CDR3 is TGTGCCAGCAGTTCCGGGACAGGTGGGGGAACTGAAGCTTTCTTT. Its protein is CASSSGTGGGTEAFF.

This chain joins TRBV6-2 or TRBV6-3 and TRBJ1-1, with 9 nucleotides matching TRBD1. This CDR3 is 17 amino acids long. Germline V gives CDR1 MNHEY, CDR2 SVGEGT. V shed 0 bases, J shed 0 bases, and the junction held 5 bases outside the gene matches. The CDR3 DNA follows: TGTGCCAGCAGTTACTCGAAGACAGGGGGATTGAACACTGAAGCTTTCTTT. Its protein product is CASSYSKTGGLNTEAFF.

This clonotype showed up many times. CDR3 protein: CASSDSPGQGSEKLFF. CDR3 bases: TGTGCCAGCAGTGATAGTCCGGGACAGGGGAGTGAAAAACTGTTTTTT. The chain combines TRBV6-1 with TRBJ1-4, with 10 bases matching TRBD1. Germline V gives CDR1 MNHNS, CDR2 SASEGT. This CDR3 is built from 16 residues. V shed 3 bases and J 7 bases; nucleotides not matched to a gene: 8.

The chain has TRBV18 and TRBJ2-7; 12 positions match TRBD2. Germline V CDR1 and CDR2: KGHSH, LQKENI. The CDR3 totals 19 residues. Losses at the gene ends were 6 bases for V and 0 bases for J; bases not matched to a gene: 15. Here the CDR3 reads CASSTFGTSGLKFSYEQYF. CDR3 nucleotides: TGTGCCAGCTCGACCTTTGGGACTAGCGGGCTAAAATTCTCCTACGAGCAGTACTTC.

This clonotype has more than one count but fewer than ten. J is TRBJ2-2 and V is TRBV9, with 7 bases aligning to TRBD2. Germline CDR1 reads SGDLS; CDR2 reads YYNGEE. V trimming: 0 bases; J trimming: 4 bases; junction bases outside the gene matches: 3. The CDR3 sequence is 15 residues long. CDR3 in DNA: TGTGCCAGCAGCGTAGCGGGGGAGGGCACCGGGGAGCTGTTTTTT. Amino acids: CASSVAGEGTGELFF.

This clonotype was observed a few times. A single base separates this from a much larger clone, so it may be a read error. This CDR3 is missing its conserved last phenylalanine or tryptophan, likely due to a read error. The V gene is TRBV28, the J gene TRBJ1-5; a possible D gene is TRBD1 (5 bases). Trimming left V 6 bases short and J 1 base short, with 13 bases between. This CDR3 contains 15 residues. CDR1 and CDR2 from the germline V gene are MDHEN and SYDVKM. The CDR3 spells CASRGGAESNQPQHS. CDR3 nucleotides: TGTGCCAGCAGGGGTGGGGCTGAGAGCAATCAGCCCCAGCATTCT.

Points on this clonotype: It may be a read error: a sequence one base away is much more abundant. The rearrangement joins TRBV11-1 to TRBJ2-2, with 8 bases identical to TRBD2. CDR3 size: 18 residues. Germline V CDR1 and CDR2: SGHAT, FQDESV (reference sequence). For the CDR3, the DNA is TGTGCCAGCAGCTTAGGGTCCCGACTAGCGTCGAACACCGGGGTGCTGTTTTTT. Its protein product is CASSLGSRLASNTGVLFF.

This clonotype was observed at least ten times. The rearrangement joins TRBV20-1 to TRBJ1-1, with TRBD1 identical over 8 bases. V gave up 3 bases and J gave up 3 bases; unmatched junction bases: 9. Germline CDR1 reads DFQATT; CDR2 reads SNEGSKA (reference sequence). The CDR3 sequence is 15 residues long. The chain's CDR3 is CSARRQGARYTEAFF. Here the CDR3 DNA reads TGCAGTGCTAGGAGGCAGGGGGCGAGGTACACTGAAGCTTTCTTT.

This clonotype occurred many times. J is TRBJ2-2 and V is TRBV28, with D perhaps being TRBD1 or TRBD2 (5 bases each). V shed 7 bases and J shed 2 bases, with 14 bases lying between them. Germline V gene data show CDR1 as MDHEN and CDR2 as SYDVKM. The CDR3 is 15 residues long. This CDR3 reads CASNRGTGNTGELFF. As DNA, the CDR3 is TGTGCCAGCAACCGAGGGACCGGTAACACCGGGGAGCTGTTTTTT.

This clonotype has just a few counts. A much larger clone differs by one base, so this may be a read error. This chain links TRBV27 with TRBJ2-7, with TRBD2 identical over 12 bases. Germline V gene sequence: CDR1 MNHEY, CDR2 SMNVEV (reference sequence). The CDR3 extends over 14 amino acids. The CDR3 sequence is CTSSLLAGGYEQYF. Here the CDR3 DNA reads TGTACCAGCAGTTTACTAGCGGGAGGCTACGAGCAGTACTTC.